The 27 T cell receptor beta chains below all came from one sample that was sequenced in a study of OX40 agonist ivuxolimab in advanced cancers. TCRdb's copy holds only in-frame clones and misses some; the assay was immunoSEQ multiplex PCR. Found here are some 100,000 clones, approximately 91% of them singletons; the top ten hold about 0.82%. The specimen comprised CD4+ or CD8+ T cells sorted from blood, sampled in a trial of the OX40 agonist ivuxolimab. These receptors all stem from an adult with an advanced solid tumor such as melanoma, head and neck, liver or kidney cancer.

This chain uses TRBV18 with TRBJ2-7; 16 nucleotides agree with TRBD2. The ends lost 5 bases at V and 5 bases at J; junction bases unmatched: 3. The CDR3 length is 15 residues. Germline lookup yields CDR1 KGHSH and CDR2 LQKENI. Here the CDR3 reads CASSGTSGRADEQYV. The CDR3 bases are TGTGCCAGCTCAGGGACTAGCGGGAGGGCAGACGAGCAGTACGTC.

The chain couples TRBV7-9 to TRBJ2-2; D possibly corresponds to TRBD1 (5 bases). The CDR3 is 16 amino acids. The V end was cut by 5 bases, the J end by 0 bases, with 13 bases between. The germline V gene has CDR1 SEHNR and CDR2 FQNEAQ (reference sequence). In DNA form, the CDR3 reads TGTGCCAGCAGCCCCTCCGCAGGGCCGAACACCGGGGAGCTGTTTTTT. This codes for CASSPSAGPNTGELFF.

This clone has more than one count but fewer than ten. The rearrangement links TRBV7-8 to TRBJ1-1; a weak D match, TRBD1 (5 bases). This CDR3 has 14 amino acids. V lost 5 bases, J lost 4 bases, and 14 bases lay in between. CDR1 and CDR2 (germline): SGHVS, FQNEAQ. Here the CDR3 reads CASSPREGSTEAFF. The CDR3 nucleotides are TGTGCCAGCAGCCCTCGGGAGGGGAGCACTGAAGCTTTCTTT.

The count of this clone is one. The rearrangement uses TRBV5-1 and TRBJ2-2, with 9 bases aligning to TRBD2. V trimming: 4 bases; J trimming: 6 bases; junction bases outside the gene matches: 7. Germline V CDR1 and CDR2: SGHRS, YFSETQ. The CDR3 is made up of 15 amino acids. In nucleotides, the CDR3 is TGCGCCAGCAGCACTATGGGACTAGCCGCCGGGGAGCTGTTTTTT. It is translated as CASSTMGLAAGELFF.

The chain has TRBV19 and TRBJ2-2; TRBD1 might be the D (5 bases). Trimming left V 5 bases short and J 6 bases short, with 10 bases between. CDR1 LNHDA and CDR2 SQIVND come from the germline V gene (reference sequence). The CDR3 has 13 amino acids. Written as DNA, the CDR3 is TGTGCCAGTAGTCTCAGGGTTTCCGGGGAGCTGTTTTTT. Its translation is CASSLRVSGELFF. Full variable domain (missing parts from reference TRBV19 and TRBJ2-2): DGGITQSPKYLFRKEGQNVTLSCEQNLNHDAMYWYRQDPGQGLRLIYYSQIVNDFQKGDIAEGYSVSREKKESFPLTVTSAQKNPTAFYLCASSLRVSGELFFGEGSRLTVL.

This chain joins TRBV28 and TRBJ1-2, with a possible D match to TRBD1 (5 bases). The CDR3 has 14 amino acids. Germline lookup yields CDR1 MDHEN and CDR2 SYDVKM. V was clipped by 5 bases and J by 8 bases, with 18 bases between them. CDR3 nucleotides: TGTGCCAGCAGTCCCGGGACCCGGCGGGACGGCTACACCTTC. As protein: CASSPGTRRDGYTF.

The genes are TRBV7-3 and TRBJ2-1; no firm D call. Germline CDR1 reads SGHTA; CDR2 reads FQGTGA. This CDR3 comprises 16 residues. V was pared by 5 bases and J by 1 base, with 15 bases between. CDR3: CASSPRSARSYNEQFF. DNA of the CDR3: TGTGCCAGCAGCCCCAGGAGCGCGAGGTCCTACAATGAGCAGTTCTTC.

The chain carries TRBV5-1 and TRBJ2-2; weak D call: TRBD1 (6 bases). This CDR3 is 15 amino acids long. Germline V gives CDR1 SGHRS, CDR2 YFSETQ. Trimming took off 1 base at V and 0 bases at J, with 7 bases between the two ends. The DNA for the CDR3 is TGCGCCAGCAGCTTGCCAGGGGCGAACACCGGGGAGCTGTTTTTT. It encodes CASSLPGANTGELFF.

V and J are TRBV28 and TRBJ1-6; D call uncertain. Looked up from germline, CDR1 is MDHEN and CDR2 is SYDVKM. V lost 5 bases and J 0 bases, leaving 23 bases between the germline ends. The CDR3 extends over 20 amino acids. CDR3: CASSDLAGIFMSSYNSPLHF. For the CDR3, the DNA is TGTGCCAGCAGTGATTTGGCAGGCATCTTCATGAGCTCCTATAATTCACCCCTCCACTTT.

The chain uses TRBV7-8 and TRBJ2-7, with 15 nucleotides matching TRBD2. Trimming at V came to 4 bases and at J to 7 bases, leaving 8 bases not matched to a gene. Germline loops: CDR1 SGHVS, CDR2 FQNEAQ. The CDR3 consists of 16 residues. In DNA form, the CDR3 reads TGTGCCAGCAGCTACGGACTAGCGGGAGGGTTGCGGGAGCAGTACTTC. Its protein product is CASSYGLAGGLREQYF.

The chain joins TRBV5-4 to TRBJ2-7, with 9 bases aligning to TRBD2. V was clipped by 0 bases and J by 5 bases; unmatched bases: 9. There are 16 residues in the CDR3. Germline V lookup: CDR1 SGHNT, CDR2 YYREEE (reference sequence). CDR3 amino acids: CASSLAGASGTHEQYF. In nucleotides, the CDR3 is TGTGCCAGCAGCTTGGCTGGGGCTAGCGGGACCCACGAGCAGTACTTC.

A single count supports this clone. This chain joins TRBV7-9 and TRBJ2-1, with D hard to call. V gave up 5 bases and J gave up 4 bases, with 6 bases separating them. Germline loops: CDR1 SEHNR, CDR2 FQNEAQ (reference sequence). This CDR3 region has 12 residues. In nucleotides, the CDR3 is TGTGCCAGCAGCGGAGTGTACAATGAGCAGTTCTTC. It codes for CASSGVYNEQFF.

The chain recombines TRBV10-3 with TRBJ1-1; TRBD1 agrees at 8 bases. From germline, CDR1 is ENHRY and CDR2 SYGVKD. The junction had 6 bases not matched to a gene; V was cut back by 10 bases and J by 2 bases. The CDR3 consists of 13 residues. The CDR3 reads CATKTGENTEAFF. CDR3 DNA sequence: TGTGCCACCAAGACAGGGGAAAACACTGAAGCTTTCTTT.

V gene TRBV2 combines with J gene TRBJ1-4; D may be TRBD1 (6 bases). The CDR3 covers 13 residues. Trimming took 7 bases from V and 2 from J, leaving 8 bases between them. The germline gives CDR1 SNHLY, CDR2 FYNNEI. Here the CDR3 reads CASKRGTNEKLFF. CDR3 nucleotide sequence: TGTGCCAGCAAGAGGGGGACTAATGAAAAACTGTTTTTT.

The J gene is TRBJ1-3, the V gene TRBV18; 7 positions agree with TRBD1. V lost 1 base and J lost 4; bases outside the gene matches: 7. Germline V CDR1 and CDR2: KGHSH, LQKENI. This CDR3 has 16 residues. CDR3 DNA sequence: TGTGCCAGCTCACCACGAGGGGGCGCAGCGGGAAACACCATATATTTT. This translates into CASSPRGGAAGNTIYF.

The V call is TRBV4-2, the J call TRBJ1-2; TRBD1 might be the D (6 bases). The CDR3 is made up of 16 amino acids. Germline CDR1 and CDR2: LGHNA and YNFKEQ. V lost 0 bases to trimming and J lost 6 bases, with 17 bases between them. In DNA, the CDR3 is TGTGCCAGCAGCCAAGATTGGTTCGGGGGCGGCGATGGCTACACCTTC. It is translated as CASSQDWFGGGDGYTF.

The gene calls are TRBV2 and TRBJ1-1; perhaps TRBD1 as D (5 bases). This CDR3 is built from 13 residues. Germline V gene sequence: CDR1 SNHLY, CDR2 FYNNEI. The V gene lost 8 bases and the J gene lost 0 bases, with 10 bases spanning the gap. The CDR3: CASAGEVNTEAFF. The DNA for the CDR3 is TGTGCCAGCGCGGGGGAAGTGAACACTGAAGCTTTCTTT.

The chain recombines TRBV10-3 with TRBJ2-6; D is undetermined. The V gene lost 0 bases and the J gene lost 1 base, with 7 bases spanning the gap. CDR1 and CDR2 (germline): ENHRY, SYGVKD. The CDR3 has 16 residues. The CDR3 spells CAISESAGSGANVLTF. DNA of the CDR3: TGTGCCATCAGTGAGTCGGCCGGGTCTGGGGCCAACGTCCTGACTTTC.

V is TRBV28 and J is TRBJ1-2; no reliable D call. The V gene lost 8 bases and the J gene lost 4 bases, with 11 bases spanning the gap. Germline lookup yields CDR1 MDHEN and CDR2 SYDVKM. This CDR3 is built from 12 residues. This CDR3 reads CASEGQSYGYTF. The CDR3 DNA follows: TGTGCCAGCGAGGGTCAGAGCTATGGCTACACCTTC.

The chain uses TRBV7-6 and TRBJ2-6; 9 nucleotides line up with TRBD1. The ends lost 2 bases at V and 4 bases at J; junction bases unmatched: 3. CDR1 and CDR2 from the germline V gene are SGHVS and FNYEAQ. This CDR3 contains 16 residues. The CDR3 DNA reads TGTGCCAGCAGCTTAAGGACAGGGGCGGGGGCCAACGTCCTGACTTTC. The encoded protein is CASSLRTGAGANVLTF.

The chain couples TRBV7-9 to TRBJ2-7, with D possibly TRBD1 on 5 matching bases. The CDR3 runs to 12 residues. Between the trimmed V and J ends, which lost 1 base and 6 bases, there was a span of 7 bases. The germline gives CDR1 SEHNR, CDR2 FQNEAQ (reference sequence). CDR3 bases: TGTGCCAGCAGCTTAGGACAGAGCGAGCAGTACGTC. Protein product: CASSLGQSEQYV.

This chain links TRBV30 with TRBJ1-2; no clear D gene. The CDR3 spans 13 residues. Trimming cost V 5 bases and J 4 bases, with 14 bases left between them. The germline CDR1 and CDR2 sequences are GTSNPN and SVGIG (reference sequence). The chain's CDR3 is CAWVRSFGYGYTF. The CDR3 DNA sequence: TGTGCCTGGGTCAGAAGTTTTGGCTATGGCTACACCTTC.

The chain joins TRBV6-1 to TRBJ1-1; 7 bases map to TRBD1. CDR3 size: 15 residues. In germline, CDR1 is MNHNS, CDR2 SASEGT. V was clipped by 5 bases and J by 1 base; unmatched bases: 7. The DNA for the CDR3 is TGTGCCAGCAGTCGGTCCGGGACAGCGAACACTGAAGCTTTCTTT. Translating it yields CASSRSGTANTEAFF.

The sample holds one count of this clone. The chain couples TRBV4-1 to TRBJ2-1; 7 bases line up with TRBD2. The CDR3 contains 14 residues. Germline V CDR1 and CDR2: MGHRA, YSYEKL. Trimming at V came to 1 base and at J to 10 bases, leaving 7 bases not matched to a gene. The CDR3 nucleotides read TGCGCCAGCAGCCAAGCGGGAGGAGCGCAAGAGCAGTTCTTC. It encodes CASSQAGGAQEQFF.

The chain uses TRBV7-2 and TRBJ1-3, with 7 bases matching TRBD1. The CDR3 covers 15 residues. V gave up 4 bases and J gave up 4 bases; unmatched junction bases: 7. CDR1 SGHTA and CDR2 FQGNSA come from the germline V gene. The CDR3 coding sequence is TGTGCCAGCAGCTCGGGACAGAATGAGGGAAACACCATATATTTT. This encodes CASSSGQNEGNTIYF.

This clone was picked up one time. The rearrangement joins TRBV28 to TRBJ2-6, with D possibly TRBD1 on 5 matching bases. There are 15 residues in the CDR3. The germline V gene has CDR1 MDHEN and CDR2 SYDVKM. Trimming left V 4 bases short and J 2 bases short, with 9 bases between. DNA for the CDR3: TGTGCCAGCAGTTATGGGGCGACTGGGGCCAACGTCCTGACTTTC. It yields the protein CASSYGATGANVLTF.

This sequence joins TRBV27 and TRBJ1-3; perhaps TRBD1 as D (5 bases). Germline V gene lookup returns CDR1 MNHEY and CDR2 SMNVEV (reference sequence). This CDR3 is 15 amino acids long. Between the trimmed V and J ends, which lost 7 bases and 4 bases, there was a span of 17 bases. CDR3 DNA sequence: TGTGCCAGCAAAAACCAGGGAGCGGGAGGAAACACCATATATTTT. It yields the protein CASKNQGAGGNTIYF.